This T cell receptor beta chain was captured in a study of blood T cells in healthy people across ages. The ends were cut back, 5 bases at V and 3 bases at J, with 18 bases in the middle. This CDR3 spans 16 amino acids. The germline CDR1 and CDR2 sequences are MNHEY and SVGAGI. Sample-barcoded 5' priming and a J-beta primer mix drove a second PCR of about 7 to 12 cycles. TCRdb called the 5' RACE reads again in MiXCR, with one record for every CDR3 protein. The sample has some 900,000 distinct CDR3 sequences, about 44% seen once; the top ten hold 13%. A remark on this clonotype: The antigen is undetermined.

Findings of the study overall: Whereas aged donors had fewer naive CD4+ cells, long-lived donors had more of them and higher diversity. Considered underestimates were the diversity estimates obtained from one million T cells. Roughly linear age-related decline in beta diversity appeared, significant by age about 40.

The clonotype comes from a young man in good health. The chain carries TRBV6-5 and TRBJ2-3; D is possibly TRBD2 (5 bases). The sequenced sample was blood. In nucleotides, the CDR3 is TGTGCCAGCAGTCCCGAGGGAGCGATCGGAACAGATACGCAGTATTTT. Protein: CASSPEGAIGTDTQYF.